What follows are 23 T cell receptor beta chains derived from one specimen sequenced in a study of T cells after yellow fever vaccination. MiXCR, run by TCRdb on the 5' RACE reads, gives a single entry per CDR3 protein. Of some 300,000 distinct CDR3 sequences listed, around 11% are singletons. This specimen was CD4+ T cells sorted from PBMCs, taken 45 days after the yellow fever booster vaccination. The receptors come from a man between 18 and 35 years old who received the YFV17D yellow fever vaccine.

This clonotype was recorded a few times. The V call is TRBV7-9, the J call TRBJ1-6, with D perhaps matching TRBD1 (5 bases). This CDR3 is built from 13 residues. V dropped 11 bases and J dropped 7 bases, with 15 bases sitting between them. CDR1 and CDR2 from the germline V gene are SEHNR and FQNEAQ (reference sequence). CDR3 region: CACAGPINSPLHF. In DNA form, the CDR3 reads TGTGCCTGCGCGGGACCCATAAATTCACCCCTCCACTTT.

V is TRBV29-1 and J is TRBJ1-1, with a possible D match to TRBD1 (5 bases). The CDR3 loop spans 12 amino acids. Deletions cut 4 bases from V and 5 bases from J, with 11 bases between. Germline-derived CDR1 and CDR2 are SQVTM and ANQGSEA. The CDR3 loop is CSVGEGDTEAFF. The CDR3 DNA reads TGCAGCGTTGGTGAAGGGGATACTGAAGCTTTCTTT.

This clonotype was counted a few times. The chain joins TRBV3-1 to TRBJ2-5, with D possibly matching TRBD2 (7 bases). Trimming shortened V by 4 bases and J by 3 bases, and 21 bases separated the two germline ends. The CDR3 contains 17 residues. Germline CDR1 is LGHDT and CDR2 is YNNKEL (reference sequence). The CDR3 protein is CASSPPRWGGPEETQYF. DNA for the CDR3: TGTGCCAGCAGCCCTCCCAGGTGGGGGGGCCCCGAAGAGACCCAGTACTTC.

There are a few counts of this clonotype. J is TRBJ2-5 and V is TRBV20-1; D is ambiguous. Trimming left V 0 bases short and J 5 bases short, with 13 bases between. Germline assignment: CDR1 DFQATT and CDR2 SNEGSKA (reference sequence). CDR3 length: 14 amino acids. This CDR3 reads CSARDPRARETQYF. The CDR3 nucleotides are TGCAGTGCTAGAGATCCCCGGGCCCGGGAGACCCAGTACTTC.

This clonotype has just a few counts. V is TRBV20-1 and J is TRBJ1-1, with D tentatively TRBD1 (6 bases). CDR3 length: 15 amino acids. Germline CDR1 and CDR2: DFQATT and SNEGSKA (reference sequence). V lost 3 bases, J lost 0 bases, and 14 bases lay in between. The CDR3 protein is CSASTGGRLNTEAFF. The CDR3 coding sequence is TGCAGTGCTAGCACGGGGGGCAGGTTGAACACTGAAGCTTTCTTT.

Ten or more counts support this clonotype. The chain combines TRBV12-3 or TRBV12-4 with TRBJ2-1; D may be TRBD2 (6 bases). The CDR3 covers 15 residues. The V and J ends lost 0 bases and 6 bases respectively, with 12 bases between them. CDR3 nucleotide sequence: TGTGCCAGCAGTTTAGCTGGGGGGAAAGGCAATGAGCAGTTCTTC. Its protein product is CASSLAGGKGNEQFF.

This clonotype turned up a few times. The chain is built from TRBV20-1 and TRBJ2-3; 8 bases map to TRBD2. Trimming at V came to 5 bases and at J to 5 bases, leaving 6 bases not matched to a gene. CDR3 length equals 13 residues. Germline values: CDR1 DFQATT, CDR2 SNEGSKA (reference sequence). CDR3 bases: TGCAGTGCTGACCAGCGGGGGAAAGATACGCAGTATTTT. It translates to CSADQRGKDTQYF.

The chain carries TRBV7-2 and TRBJ2-3; 9 positions agree with TRBD1. Germline V lookup: CDR1 SGHTA, CDR2 FQGNSA. Trimming at V came to 2 bases and at J to 5 bases, leaving 8 bases not matched to a gene. The CDR3 consists of 16 residues. CDR3 in DNA: TGTGCCAGCAGCTTAAATCTCGGGACAGGGCAAGATACGCAGTATTTT. Its protein product is CASSLNLGTGQDTQYF.

The gene calls are TRBV12-3 or TRBV12-4 and TRBJ1-1; D gene unclear. V lost 2 bases and J lost 5, with 9 bases in between. The CDR3 totals 13 residues. Here the CDR3 reads CASSLNAETEAFF. The CDR3 DNA reads as TGTGCCAGCAGTTTAAATGCGGAAACTGAAGCTTTCTTT.

This clonotype occurred many times. The V and J genes are TRBV11-2 and TRBJ2-3; possible D gene TRBD1, 5 bases. The V and J ends lost 6 bases and 9 bases respectively, with 13 bases between them. The CDR3 length is 12 residues. Germline lookup yields CDR1 SGHAT and CDR2 FQNNGV. CDR3 in amino acids: CASRYRTHTQYF. DNA of the CDR3: TGTGCCAGCAGATACAGGACCCACACGCAGTATTTT.

The chain recombines TRBV4-1 with TRBJ2-7, with 10 bases identical to TRBD1. Germline CDR1 is MGHRA and CDR2 is YSYEKL. This CDR3 spans 15 amino acids. Germline trimming cut 5 bases from V and 4 bases from J; bases unmatched to any gene: 8. CDR3 DNA: TGCGCCAGCAGCTACTTACCGGGACAGGGGTACGAGCAGTACGTC. Protein product: CASSYLPGQGYEQYV.

This clonotype was counted a few times. Here the CDR3 reads CASSFRSGGARETQYF. CDR3 DNA: TGTGCCAGCAGCTTCCGAAGCGGGGGGGCTCGGGAGACCCAGTACTTC. This chain joins TRBV11-2 and TRBJ2-5; TRBD2 agrees at 10 bases. The V and J ends lost 3 bases and 5 bases, in that order; junction bases with no gene match: 9. CDR1 and CDR2 from the germline V gene are SGHAT and FQNNGV. This CDR3 contains 16 residues.

The CDR3, as DNA: TGCAGTGCTAGTGCTCGAACAGGGGGGAACTCACCCCTCCACTTT. Translation gives CSASARTGGNSPLHF. J is TRBJ1-6 and V is TRBV20-1, with 8 bases lining up with TRBD1. The CDR3 extends over 15 amino acids. Germline V gives CDR1 DFQATT, CDR2 SNEGSKA (reference sequence). The ends lost 3 bases at V and 10 bases at J; junction bases unmatched: 11.

The chain's CDR3 is CASSVRGGLEQFF. The CDR3 bases are TGTGCCAGCAGCGTTCGCGGGGGGCTCGAGCAGTTCTTC. J is TRBJ2-1 and V is TRBV9; 8 nucleotides match TRBD2. Germline CDR1 is SGDLS and CDR2 is YYNGEE. The V and J ends lost 2 bases and 10 bases, in that order; junction bases with no gene match: 5. The CDR3 runs to 13 residues.

This sequence joins TRBV18 and TRBJ2-7; D call uncertain. Germline V lookup: CDR1 KGHSH, CDR2 LQKENI. The CDR3 spans 15 residues. V was trimmed by 3 bases and J by 0 bases, leaving 12 bases between them. CDR3 protein: CASSPAGSSSYEQYV. CDR3 nucleotide sequence: TGTGCCAGCTCACCGGCAGGTTCTAGCTCCTACGAGCAGTACGTC.

This clonotype was counted only a few times. The V and J genes are TRBV14 and TRBJ1-1; D ambiguous. The V end lost 6 bases, the J end lost 3 bases, and 17 bases lay between the germline ends. Per the germline V gene, CDR1 is SGHDN and CDR2 is FVKESK. The CDR3 length is 15 residues. The CDR3 region is CASSQSDRAYTEAFF. CDR3 DNA sequence: TGTGCCAGCAGTCAATCGGACCGAGCGTACACTGAAGCTTTCTTT. Looking up the rest from reference TRBV14 and TRBJ1-1 gives the full variable domain: EAGVTQFPSHSVIEKGQTVTLRCDPISGHDNLYWYRRVMGKEIKFLLHFVKESKQDESGMPNNRFLAERTGGTYSTLKVQPAELEDSGVYFCASSQSDRAYTEAFFGQGTRLTVV.

DNA of the CDR3: TGTGCCAGCAGCAACCCCCGACAGGGCCAATCAACTAATGAAAAACTGTTTTTT. Amino acid sequence: CASSNPRQGQSTNEKLFF. This chain joins TRBV21-1 and TRBJ1-4; no check of the table's D call, TRBD1, against the DNA was made. TRBV21-1 is given as a pseudogene. The CDR3 extends over 18 amino acids.

This clonotype was recorded a few times. The chain joins TRBV7-9 to TRBJ1-2; D unresolved. CDR1 is SEHNR and CDR2 is FQNEAQ in the germline V gene (reference sequence). V lost 7 bases and J lost 7, with 25 bases in between. The CDR3 sequence is 16 residues long. CDR3 DNA sequence: TGTGCCAGCATCGAAACTAACCCCAGGAGGGCCCCTGGCTACACCTTC. Its translation: CASIETNPRRAPGYTF. Full variable domain (missing parts from reference TRBV7-9 and TRBJ1-2): DTGVSQNPRHKITKRGQNVTFRCDPISEHNRLYWYRQTLGQGPEFLTYFQNEAQLEKSRLLSDRFSAERPKGSFSTLEIQRTEQGDSAMYLCASIETNPRRAPGYTFGSGTRLTVV.

This clonotype has only a few counts. The chain employs TRBV6-6 and TRBJ2-3; 11 nucleotides align to TRBD1. In germline, CDR1 is MNHNY, CDR2 SVGAGI (reference sequence). Trimming took 5 bases from V and 6 from J; bases not matched to a gene: 10. CDR3 length: 16 amino acids. This CDR3 is CASSPHTGTGGDTQYF. For the CDR3, the DNA is TGTGCCAGCAGTCCCCACACCGGGACAGGGGGGGATACGCAGTATTTT.

In its sample, this clonotype was seen a few times. V usage is TRBV21-1 and J usage is TRBJ2-1. TRBV21-1 is classified as a pseudogene. The CDR3 covers 12 residues. The CDR3: CASSIGRNEQFF. CDR3 sequence (DNA): TGTGCCAGCAGCATAGGGAGAAATGAGCAGTTCTTC.

V is TRBV6-1 and J is TRBJ2-3, with a tentative D call TRBD2 (5 bases). The CDR3 covers 15 residues. The V end was cut by 4 bases, the J end by 6 bases, with 17 bases between. The germline CDR1 and CDR2 sequences are MNHNS and SASEGT. Here the CDR3 reads CASSALAFRGDTQYF. The CDR3, as DNA: TGTGCCAGCAGTGCTTTAGCCTTCAGAGGGGATACGCAGTATTTT.

The rearrangement joins TRBV20-1 to TRBJ2-7; D uncertain. The length of the CDR3 is 14 residues. CDR1 is DFQATT and CDR2 is SNEGSKA in the germline V gene (reference sequence). V was clipped by 5 bases and J by 6 bases, with 20 bases between them. CDR3 residues: CSAGPITRRGEQYF. In DNA form, the CDR3 reads TGCAGTGCTGGTCCAATTACAAGACGCGGCGAGCAGTACTTC.

This chain links TRBV6-5 with TRBJ2-3, with TRBD2 matching 8 bases. V shed 4 bases and J 4 bases; nucleotides not matched to a gene: 7. From germline, CDR1 is MNHEY and CDR2 SVGAGI. The CDR3 sequence is 15 residues long. Here the CDR3 DNA reads TGTGCCAGCAGTTTACGGGGGGGCAGCTCAGATACGCAGTATTTT. Translating gives CASSLRGGSSDTQYF.